The following is a T cell receptor (beta chain) sequence with its context. The data belong to a study of blood T cell repertoires in COVID-19. Study details: Sites in the United States, Italy and Spain provided acute and convalescent COVID-19 samples. PBMCs, B-cell-depleted T cells, or T cells provided the cDNA or gDNA that made up the material.

The junction had 8 bases not matched to a gene; V was cut back by 3 bases and J by 7 bases. Per the germline V gene, CDR1 is SGHAT and CDR2 is FQNNGV. The CDR3 runs 14 residues. How the authors handled the data: For nucleated cells, counts were estimated from reference gene primer amplification. Clones were read by immunoSEQ multiplex PCR, and TCRdb kept only the in-frame ones, dropping some. V and J calls and clone size are those listed in that table; D and trimming were worked out from the DNA. In the table there are 100,000 or so clones, approximately 80% of which are singletons. The sequence came from a man between 65 and 79 years old with active or convalescent COVID-19. This sequence joins TRBV11-2 and TRBJ1-2, with 7 bases identical to TRBD1. Source material: peripheral blood. CDR3: CASSFEQGRGGYTF. The CDR3 nucleotides are TGTGCCAGCAGCTTCGAACAGGGGCGAGGTGGCTACACCTTC. Drawing the rest from reference TRBV11-2 and TRBJ1-2, the complete variable domain is EAGVAQSPRYKIIEKRQSVAFWCNPISGHATLYWYQQILGQGPKLLIQFQNNGVVDDSQLPKDRFSAERLKGVDSTLKIQPAKLEDSAVYLCASSFEQGRGGYTFGSGTRLTVV.